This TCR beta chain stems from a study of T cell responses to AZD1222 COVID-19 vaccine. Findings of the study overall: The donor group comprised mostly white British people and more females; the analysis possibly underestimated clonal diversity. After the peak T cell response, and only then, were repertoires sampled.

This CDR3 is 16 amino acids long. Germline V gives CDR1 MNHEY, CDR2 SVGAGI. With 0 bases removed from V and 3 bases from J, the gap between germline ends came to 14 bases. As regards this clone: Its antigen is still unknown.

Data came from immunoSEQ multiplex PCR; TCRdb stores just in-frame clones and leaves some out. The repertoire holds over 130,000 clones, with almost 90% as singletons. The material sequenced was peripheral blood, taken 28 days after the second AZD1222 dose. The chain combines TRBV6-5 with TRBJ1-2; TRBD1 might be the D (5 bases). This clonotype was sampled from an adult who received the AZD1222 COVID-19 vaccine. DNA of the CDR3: TGTGCCAGCAGTTACTCGGGGGGAGACAACCACTATGGCTACACCTTC. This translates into CASSYSGGDNHYGYTF.